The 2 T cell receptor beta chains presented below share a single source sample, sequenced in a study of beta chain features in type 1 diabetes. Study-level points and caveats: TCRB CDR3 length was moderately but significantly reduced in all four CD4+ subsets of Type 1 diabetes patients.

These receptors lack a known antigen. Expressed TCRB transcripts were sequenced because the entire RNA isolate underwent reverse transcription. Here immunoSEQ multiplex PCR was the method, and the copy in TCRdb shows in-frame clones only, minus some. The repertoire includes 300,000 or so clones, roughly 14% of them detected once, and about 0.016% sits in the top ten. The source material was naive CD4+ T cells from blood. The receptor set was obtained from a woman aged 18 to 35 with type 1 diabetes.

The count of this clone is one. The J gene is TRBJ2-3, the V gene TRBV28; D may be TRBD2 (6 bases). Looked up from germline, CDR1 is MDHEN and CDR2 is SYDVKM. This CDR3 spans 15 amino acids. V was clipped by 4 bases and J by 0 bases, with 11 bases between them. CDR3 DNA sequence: TGTGCCAGCAGTTGGCGCGGGATGAGCACAGATACGCAGTATTTT. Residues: CASSWRGMSTDTQYF.

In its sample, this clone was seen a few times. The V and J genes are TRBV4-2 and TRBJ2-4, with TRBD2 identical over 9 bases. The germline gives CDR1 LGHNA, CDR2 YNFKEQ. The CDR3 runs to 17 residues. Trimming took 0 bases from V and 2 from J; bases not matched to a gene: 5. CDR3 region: CASSQDAAGGTKNIQYF. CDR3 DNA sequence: TGTGCCAGCAGCCAAGATGCGGCGGGGGGGACCAAAAACATTCAGTACTTC.